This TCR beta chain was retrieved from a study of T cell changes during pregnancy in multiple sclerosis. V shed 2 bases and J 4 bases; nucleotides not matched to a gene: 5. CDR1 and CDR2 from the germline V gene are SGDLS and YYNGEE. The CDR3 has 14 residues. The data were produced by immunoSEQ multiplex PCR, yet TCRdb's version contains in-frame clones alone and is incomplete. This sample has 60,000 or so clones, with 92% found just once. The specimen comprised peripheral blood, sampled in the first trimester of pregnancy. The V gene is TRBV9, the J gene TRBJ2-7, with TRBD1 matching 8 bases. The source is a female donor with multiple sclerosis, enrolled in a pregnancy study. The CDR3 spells CASSVTGQEYEQYF. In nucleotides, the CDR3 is TGTGCCAGCAGCGTGACGGGACAGGAATACGAGCAGTACTTC.